Presented here are 26 T cell receptor beta chains from one specimen sequenced in a study of blood T cells in healthy people across ages. With a J-beta primer mix and a sample-barcoded 5' primer, a second PCR ran about 7 to 12 cycles. A single record per CDR3 protein comes from TCRdb applying MiXCR to the 5' RACE reads. Here the sample spans hundreds of thousands of distinct CDR3 sequences, about 24% being singletons. Sequenced material: blood. These receptors all come from a man in his 70s in good health.

Comment on this clonotype: Mismatch with germline at one junction end may stem from a read error. The chain recombines TRBV9 with TRBJ2-3; TRBD2 agrees at 11 bases. This CDR3 is 16 amino acids long. Germline CDR1 reads SGDLS; CDR2 reads YYNGEE. The CDR3 loop reads CASSVKIAGGQDAQYF. CDR3 DNA: TGTGCCAGCAGCGTTAAAATAGCGGGGGGGCAAGATGCGCAGTATTTT.

The chain carries TRBV20-1 and TRBJ2-5, with 12 bases identical to TRBD2. TRBJ2-1 matches the DNA end more closely, so the J call is doubtful. This CDR3 has 15 residues. The germline V gene encodes CDR1 DFQATT and CDR2 SNEGSKA (reference sequence). Here the CDR3 DNA reads TGCAGAGGGACTAGCGGGCCATTCGAGTACAATGAGCAGTTCTTC. This translates into CRGTSGPFEYNEQFF.

This clonotype has more than one count but fewer than ten. CDR3 DNA sequence: TGTGCCAGCAGCCCCTTCGGTACTGGCACTGAAGCTTTCTTT. Protein product: CASSPFGTGTEAFF. The J gene is TRBJ1-1, the V gene TRBV3-1; no definite D call. The CDR3 is 14 residues long. V gave up 4 bases and J gave up 4 bases, with 13 bases separating them. The germline V gene encodes CDR1 LGHDT and CDR2 YNNKEL (reference sequence).

The table lists this clonotype with a few counts. The rearrangement uses TRBV18 and TRBJ2-7; D not resolved. With 6 bases removed from V and 6 bases from J, the gap between germline ends came to 9 bases. This CDR3 spans 11 amino acids. Germline assignment: CDR1 KGHSH and CDR2 LQKENI. The CDR3 is CASSPAIEQYF. The CDR3 DNA is TGTGCCAGCTCCCCTGCAATCGAGCAGTACTTC.

This clonotype appeared a few times. This chain links TRBV7-2 with TRBJ2-5, with 7 bases lining up with TRBD1. The J call is in doubt because the DNA end fits TRBJ2-7 better. In germline, CDR1 is SGHTA, CDR2 FQGNSA. The CDR3 runs 14 residues. The CDR3 DNA reads as TGTGCCAGCAGCTACGGGACAGACCACTACGAGCAGTACGTC. Translating gives CASSYGTDHYEQYV.

The chain combines TRBV5-6 with TRBJ2-7; TRBD1 agrees at 9 bases. CDR1 and CDR2 from the germline V gene are SGHDT and YYEEEE. J lost 3 bases, V lost 3 bases, and 13 bases had no gene match. The CDR3 extends over 17 amino acids. CDR3 DNA sequence: TGTGCCAGCAGCTCCCGGACAGGGGAATCCCTCTACTACGAGCAGTACTTC. Its translation: CASSSRTGESLYYEQYF.

The chain carries TRBV6-6 and TRBJ1-1, with a tentative D call TRBD1 (5 bases). With 7 bases removed from V and 3 bases from J, the gap between germline ends came to 12 bases. CDR3 length: 13 residues. CDR1 and CDR2 from the germline V gene are MNHNY and SVGAGI (reference sequence). The CDR3 protein is CASINRLDTEAFF. The CDR3 region has the DNA TGTGCCAGCATTAACAGGTTGGACACTGAAGCTTTCTTT.

This clonotype appeared many times. This chain joins TRBV27 and TRBJ2-7, with a weak D call TRBD1 (5 bases). This CDR3 has 16 amino acids. Per germline, CDR1 MNHEY and CDR2 SMNVEV (reference sequence). Trimming removed 6 bases from V and 6 bases from J, with 24 bases in between. The CDR3 sequence: CASSTNGGKGSGEQYF. The CDR3 DNA reads TGTGCCAGCAGCACGAACGGTGGTAAGGGGTCCGGCGAGCAGTACTTC.

This clonotype was counted between two and nine times. This chain links TRBV29-1 with TRBJ2-3; the match to TRBD2 covers 8 bases. V lost 6 bases to trimming and J lost 2 bases; unmatched junction nucleotides: 7. The CDR3 covers 14 residues. Looked up from germline, CDR1 is SQVTM and CDR2 is ANQGSEA. The chain's CDR3 is CSVDRGLATDTQYF. The DNA of the CDR3 is TGCAGCGTGGACCGAGGACTAGCCACAGATACGCAGTATTTT.

The rearrangement uses TRBV3-1 and TRBJ2-7; D unresolved. The J call may be wrong; the DNA end is better matched by TRBJ2-5. The CDR3 has 13 amino acids. Per the germline V gene, CDR1 is LGHDT and CDR2 is YNNKEL (reference sequence). Written as DNA, the CDR3 is TGTGCCAGCAGCCAGTTCCCCGGGGAGACCCAGTACTTC. It translates to CASSQFPGETQYF.

The chain is built from TRBV10-3 and TRBJ1-2; 7 positions match TRBD1. The J segment lost 7 bases and the V segment lost 6 bases, leaving 5 bases of the junction unmatched. CDR3 length: 12 amino acids. From germline, CDR1 is ENHRY and CDR2 SYGVKD. In nucleotides, the CDR3 is TGTGCCATCAGCCTAGACAGGGTTGGCTACACCTTC. Amino acid sequence: CAISLDRVGYTF.

The J gene is TRBJ2-1, the V gene TRBV12-3 or TRBV12-4; D gene ambiguous. Deletions cut 5 bases from V and 8 bases from J, with 10 bases between. This CDR3 contains 12 residues. The CDR3 region has the DNA TGTGCCAGCAGTCCCTCCGAGCATGAGCAGTTCTTC. This gives the protein CASSPSEHEQFF.

The chain employs TRBV13 and TRBJ2-7; 7 bases align to TRBD2. The CDR3 consists of 14 residues. From germline, CDR1 is PRHDT and CDR2 FYEKMQ (reference sequence). Trimming at V came to 5 bases and at J to 0 bases, leaving 4 bases not matched to a gene. Written as DNA, the CDR3 is TGTGCCAGCAGCAACCGGGACTACTCCTACGAGCAGTACTTC. Protein: CASSNRDYSYEQYF.

This clonotype was recorded a few times. This rearrangement joins TRBV9 to TRBJ2-1; TRBD2 aligns across 7 bases. The CDR3 totals 15 residues. V dropped 0 bases and J dropped 5; count of bases not matched to a gene: 5. From germline, CDR1 is SGDLS and CDR2 YYNGEE. DNA of the CDR3: TGTGCCAGCAGCGTAGGGCTAGCGGAGCACAATGAGCAGTTCTTC. Translation: CASSVGLAEHNEQFF.

The V and J genes are TRBV29-1 and TRBJ2-4; 10 bases are shared with TRBD1. The germline gives CDR1 SQVTM, CDR2 ANQGSEA. The trim removed 5 bases at V and 7 bases at J, leaving 5 bases unmatched. The CDR3 has 13 amino acids. CDR3 sequence: CSVTRTGGNIQYF. Here the CDR3 DNA reads TGCAGCGTTACGAGGACAGGGGGGAACATTCAGTACTTC.

The chain recombines TRBV19 with TRBJ2-1; D possibly corresponds to TRBD2 (5 bases). The V and J ends lost 6 bases and 7 bases respectively, with 13 bases between them. The germline V gene has CDR1 LNHDA and CDR2 SQIVND (reference sequence). CDR3 length: 13 amino acids. CDR3: CASSTRVRNEQFF. CDR3 nucleotides: TGTGCCAGTAGCACGAGGGTGAGGAATGAGCAGTTCTTC.

The chain links TRBV28 to TRBJ1-2; D is unclear. V lost 3 bases and J 2 bases, leaving 7 bases between the germline ends. The CDR3 is made up of 13 amino acids. Germline assignment: CDR1 MDHEN and CDR2 SYDVKM. CDR3 in amino acids: CASSFVTNYGYTF. The CDR3 bases are TGTGCCAGCAGTTTTGTCACCAACTATGGCTACACCTTC.

The chain's CDR3 is CATSRNRDQPQHF. The CDR3 DNA reads as TGTGCCACCAGCAGAAACAGGGATCAGCCCCAGCATTTT. This sequence joins TRBV15 and TRBJ1-5, with D possibly matching TRBD1 (6 bases). There are 13 residues in the CDR3. V lost 2 bases, J lost 5 bases, and 7 bases lay in between. Per germline, CDR1 LNHNV and CDR2 YYDKDF (reference sequence).

This clonotype showed up just a few times. This chain links TRBV5-8 with TRBJ1-5; D unresolved. This CDR3 has 15 amino acids. Trimming pared 1 base from V and 2 bases from J, leaving 10 bases between. CDR1 and CDR2 from the germline V gene are SGHTS and YDEGEE. The DNA of the CDR3 is TGTGCCAGCAGCTTGCTTCGGGTCGGCAATCAGCCCCAGCATTTT. It translates to CASSLLRVGNQPQHF.

Remarks on this clonotype: A read error may account for a junction end that differs from germline. The V call is TRBV7-2, the J call TRBJ1-3, with D uncertain. Germline V gene lookup returns CDR1 SGHTA and CDR2 FQGNSA. The CDR3 sequence is 13 residues long. CDR3 amino acids: CASNLVDGNTIYF. In DNA form, the CDR3 reads TGTGCCAGCAACTTAGTTGATGGAAACACCATATATTTT.

J is TRBJ1-1 and V is TRBV20-1; a weak D match, TRBD1 (5 bases). The CDR3 has 13 residues. Germline lookup yields CDR1 DFQATT and CDR2 SNEGSKA (reference sequence). The V end was cut by 1 base, the J end by 4 bases, with 10 bases between. In DNA form, the CDR3 reads TGCAGTGCTAGAGGGCCCCAGGGCACTGAAGCTTTCTTT. This sequence encodes CSARGPQGTEAFF.

With respect to this clonotype: Its ends do not fully match the called genes, so a read error is possible. The V and J genes are TRBV7-2 and TRBJ1-1, with D possibly matching TRBD1 (6 bases). This CDR3 region has 14 residues. Germline loops: CDR1 SGHTA, CDR2 FQGNSA. This chain's CDR3 is CANSLEGTSTEAFF. The CDR3 DNA reads TGTGCCAACAGCCTAGAGGGGACAAGCACTGAAGCTTTCTTT.

CDR3 protein: CASSSPFWSGKGTDTQYF. The CDR3 bases are TGTGCCAGCAGTTCCCCCTTCTGGAGCGGGAAAGGCACAGATACGCAGTATTTT. This chain joins TRBV6-5 and TRBJ2-3; 7 bases fit TRBD2. CDR1 is MNHEY, CDR2 SVGAGI, per germline. This CDR3 region has 18 residues. V lost 4 bases, J lost 1 base, and 14 bases stayed unmatched.

The chain joins TRBV28 to TRBJ2-3; 9 bases agree with TRBD1. This CDR3 contains 16 residues. J was trimmed by 6 bases and V by 6 bases; bases with no gene match: 13. Germline loops: CDR1 MDHEN, CDR2 SYDVKM. CDR3 in amino acids: CASSPGQGKFMDTQYF. As DNA, the CDR3 is TGTGCCAGCAGCCCAGGACAGGGGAAATTCATGGATACGCAGTATTTT.

V is TRBV12-3 or TRBV12-4 and J is TRBJ2-3; D might be TRBD1 (5 bases). V lost 4 bases and J 13 bases, leaving 21 bases between the germline ends. The CDR3 spans 14 residues. CDR3 sequence (DNA): TGTGCCAGCAGTTCCGGCGCGAAGACAGATGCGGAGTATTTT. It is translated as CASSSGAKTDAEYF.

The rearrangement uses TRBV12-3 or TRBV12-4 and TRBJ2-1; 12 nucleotides line up with TRBD2. This CDR3 is built from 14 residues. V shed 6 bases and J 9 bases; nucleotides not matched to a gene: 6. The CDR3 here is CASRRLAGVGEQFF. The CDR3 DNA is TGTGCCAGCAGAAGACTAGCGGGGGTGGGTGAGCAGTTCTTC.